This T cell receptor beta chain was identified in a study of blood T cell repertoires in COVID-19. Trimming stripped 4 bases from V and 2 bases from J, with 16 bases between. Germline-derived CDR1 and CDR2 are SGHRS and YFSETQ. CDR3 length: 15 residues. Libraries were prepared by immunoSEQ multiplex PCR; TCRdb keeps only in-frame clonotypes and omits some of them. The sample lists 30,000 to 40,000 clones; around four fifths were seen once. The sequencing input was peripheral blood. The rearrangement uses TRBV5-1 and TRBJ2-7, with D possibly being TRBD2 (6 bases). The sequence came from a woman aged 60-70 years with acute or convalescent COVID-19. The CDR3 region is CASSPTSGVAYEQYF. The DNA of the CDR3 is TGCGCCAGCAGCCCGACGTCGGGGGTTGCCTACGAGCAGTACTTC. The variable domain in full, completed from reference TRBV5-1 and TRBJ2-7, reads KAGVTQTPRYLIKTRGQQVTLSCSPISGHRSVSWYQQTPGQGLQFLFEYFSETQRNKGNFPGRFSGRQFSNSRSEMNVSTLELGDSALYLCASSPTSGVAYEQYFGPGTRLTVT.